This T cell receptor (beta chain) was profiled in a study of T cell repertoires in cytomegalovirus infection. The wider study: Public TCR beta signature analysis indicated the presence of both CMV infection and matching HLA type.

Study-wide findings and caveats: In two of eight donors, the top clonotype was HLA-C-restricted CMV-specific.

Germline CDR1 is MGHDK and CDR2 is SYGVNS. Trimming removed 7 bases from V and 6 bases from J; junction bases left unmatched: 10. The CDR3 runs 14 residues. One entry per CDR3 protein, called by TCRdb with MiXCR from the reads. The sample yields 200,000 or so distinct CDR3 sequences, 28% seen once. This clonotype turned up a few times. Its antigen is not identified. The sequence was collected from a human donor in good health (CMV status not recorded). Some clones in this sample may be carry-over from other donors' samples. The sequenced material came from PBMCs. The V gene is TRBV25-1, the J gene TRBJ2-7; 9 nucleotides agree with TRBD2. CDR3 sequence reads: CASNRGGGASEQYF. The CDR3 DNA follows: TGTGCCAGCAATCGGGGCGGGGGGGCCTCCGAGCAGTACTTC.